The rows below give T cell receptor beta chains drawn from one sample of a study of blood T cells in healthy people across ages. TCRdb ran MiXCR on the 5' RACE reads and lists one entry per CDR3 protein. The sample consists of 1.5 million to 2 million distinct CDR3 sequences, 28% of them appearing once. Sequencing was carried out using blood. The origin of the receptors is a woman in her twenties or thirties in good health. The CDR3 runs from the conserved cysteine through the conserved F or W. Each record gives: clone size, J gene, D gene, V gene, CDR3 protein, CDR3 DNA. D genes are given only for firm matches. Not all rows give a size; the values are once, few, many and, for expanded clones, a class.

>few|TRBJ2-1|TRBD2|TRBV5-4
CASSTPGLEDNEQFF
TGTGCCAGCAGCACTCCGGGACTAGAGGACAATGAGCAGTTCTTC
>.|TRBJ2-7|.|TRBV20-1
CSAIPSSMINEQYF
TGCAGTGCTATTCCCAGTAGTATGATCAATGAGCAGTACTTC
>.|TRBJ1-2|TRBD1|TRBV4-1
CASSQDDREFLYGYTF
TGCGCCAGCAGCCAAGACGACAGGGAGTTCCTATATGGCTACACCTTC
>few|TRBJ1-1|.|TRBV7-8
CASSLGPLRRKNTEAFF
TGTGCCAGCAGCTTAGGCCCCTTAAGACGGAAGAACACTGAAGCTTTCTTT
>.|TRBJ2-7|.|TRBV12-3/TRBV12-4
CASSLSGKSHEQYF
TGTGCCAGCAGTTTATCTGGTAAATCCCACGAGCAGTACTTC
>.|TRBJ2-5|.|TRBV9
CASSVGLAEEKETQYF
TGTGCCAGCAGCGTAGGTCTAGCCGAAGAGAAAGAGACCCAGTACTTC
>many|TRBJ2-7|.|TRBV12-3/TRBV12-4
CASSTGTYEQYF
TGTGCCAGCAGTACAGGAACCTACGAGCAGTACTTC
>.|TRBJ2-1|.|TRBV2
CASTEASSYNEQFF
TGTGCCAGTACCGAGGCAAGCTCCTACAATGAGCAGTTCTTC
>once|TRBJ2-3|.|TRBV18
CASSPRANTQYF
TGTGCCAGCTCACCGAGGGCAAATACGCAGTATTTT
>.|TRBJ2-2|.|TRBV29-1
CSVEVGAGELFF
TGCAGCGTTGAAGTAGGGGCCGGGGAGCTGTTTTTT
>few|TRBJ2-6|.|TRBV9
CASSVRPPEVSGANVLTF
TGTGCCAGCAGCGTCCGACCCCCAGAGGTCTCTGGGGCCAACGTCCTGACTTTC
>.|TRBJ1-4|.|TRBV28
CASSFLSGGFIATNEKLFF
TGTGCCAGCAGTTTTTTATCTGGGGGCTTCATAGCAACTAATGAAAAACTGTTTTTT
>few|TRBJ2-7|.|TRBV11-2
CASSPQSGRYEQYF
TGTGCCAGCAGCCCCCAGTCGGGACGCTACGAGCAGTACTTC
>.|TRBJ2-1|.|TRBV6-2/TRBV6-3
CASRRRGRDHHNEQFF
TGTGCCAGCAGGCGACGGGGTCGGGATCATCACAATGAGCAGTTCTTC
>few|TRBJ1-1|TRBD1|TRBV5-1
CASSAEGTGEAFF
TGCGCCAGCAGCGCGGAGGGGACAGGGGAAGCTTTCTTT
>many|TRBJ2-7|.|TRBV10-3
CAIAGTNAYEQYF
TGTGCCATCGCAGGGACAAACGCCTACGAGCAGTACTTC
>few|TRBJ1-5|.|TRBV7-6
CASSDPSTGHNQPQHF
TGTGCCAGCAGCGACCCCAGTACAGGGCACAATCAGCCCCAGCATTTT
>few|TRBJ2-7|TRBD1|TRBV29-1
CSVEGPGQGFYEQYF
TGCAGCGTTGAAGGGCCGGGACAGGGGTTTTACGAGCAGTACTTC
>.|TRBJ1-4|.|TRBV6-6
CASSSQSVVEKLFF
TGTGCCAGCAGTTCCCAGTCGGTTGTTGAAAAACTGTTTTTT
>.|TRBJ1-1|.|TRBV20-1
CRPAEGVNTEAFF
TGCAGGCCAGCTGAAGGGGTGAACACTGAAGCTTTCTTT
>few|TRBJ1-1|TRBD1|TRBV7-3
CASSAQGDGTEAFF
TGTGCCAGCAGCGCTCAGGGGGACGGGACTGAAGCTTTCTTT
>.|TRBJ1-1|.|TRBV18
CASSPGASGTEAFF
TGTGCCAGCTCACCGGGCGCGAGCGGAACTGAAGCTTTCTTT
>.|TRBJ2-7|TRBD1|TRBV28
CASSFQTGVYEQYF
TGTGCCAGCAGTTTTCAGACAGGGGTCTACGAGCAGTACTTC
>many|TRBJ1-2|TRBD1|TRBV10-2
CASSSRQGDNYGYTF
TGCGCCAGCAGTTCTAGACAGGGGGACAACTATGGCTACACCTTC
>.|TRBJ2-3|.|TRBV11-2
CASSLDGPLDTQYF
TGTGCCAGCAGCTTAGATGGGCCGCTAGATACGCAGTATTTT
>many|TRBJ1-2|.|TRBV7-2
CASSSRGVLYGYTF
TGTGCCAGCAGCTCCCGAGGGGTTCTCTATGGCTACACCTTC
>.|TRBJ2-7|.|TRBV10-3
CAISPAGVLMDEQYF
TGTGCCATCAGCCCAGCCGGGGTTTTGATGGACGAGCAGTACTTC
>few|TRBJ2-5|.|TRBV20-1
CSAMGWGYQETQYF
TGCAGCGCCATGGGGTGGGGGTACCAAGAGACCCAGTACTTC
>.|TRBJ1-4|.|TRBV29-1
CSVASPNRDGNEKLFF
TGCAGCGTTGCAAGTCCCAACAGGGACGGTAATGAAAAACTGTTTTTT
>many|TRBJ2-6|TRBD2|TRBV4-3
CASSQTSGSGANVLTF
TGCGCCAGCAGCCAGACTAGCGGGAGTGGGGCCAACGTCCTGACTTTC
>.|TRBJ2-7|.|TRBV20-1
CNALRDTLIYEQYF
TGCAATGCTCTACGGGACACCCTGATCTACGAGCAGTACTTC
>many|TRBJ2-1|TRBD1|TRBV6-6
CASSYRGRYNEQFF
TGTGCCAGCAGTTACAGGGGGCGATACAATGAGCAGTTCTTC
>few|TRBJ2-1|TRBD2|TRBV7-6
CASSPLGGSVHNEQFF
TGTGCCAGCAGTCCCCTGGGCGGGAGTGTCCACAATGAGCAGTTCTTC
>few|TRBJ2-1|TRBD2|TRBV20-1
CSAPGTSGVDEQFF
TGCAGTGCCCCCGGGACTAGCGGGGTGGATGAGCAGTTCTTC
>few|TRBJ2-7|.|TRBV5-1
CASSPEVGVSYEQYF
TGCGCCAGCAGCCCCGAGGTAGGGGTATCCTACGAGCAGTACTTC
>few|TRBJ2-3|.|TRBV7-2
CASSPSAGVTDTQYF
TGTGCCAGCAGTCCATCTGCAGGGGTTACAGATACGCAGTATTTT
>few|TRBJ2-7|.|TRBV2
CASSWTLVGEQYF
TGTGCCAGCAGTTGGACTTTAGTAGGCGAGCAGTACTTC
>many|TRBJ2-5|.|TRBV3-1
CASSLPREGGGEETQYF
TGTGCCAGCAGCCTCCCACGAGAGGGGGGAGGCGAAGAGACCCAGTACTTC
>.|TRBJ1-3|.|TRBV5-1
CASSREGFSGNTIYF
TGCGCCAGCAGCCGAGAGGGGTTCTCTGGAAACACCATATATTTT
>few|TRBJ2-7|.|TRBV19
CASSTGPGRESYEQYF
TGTGCCAGTAGTACCGGCCCAGGCAGGGAATCCTACGAGCAGTACTTC
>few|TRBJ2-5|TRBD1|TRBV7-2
CASSSGQRQETQYF
TGTGCCAGCAGCTCGGGACAGCGCCAAGAGACCCAGTACTTC
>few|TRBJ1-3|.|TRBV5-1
CASSLDLSGNTIYF
TGCGCCAGCAGCTTGGACCTCTCTGGAAACACCATATATTTT
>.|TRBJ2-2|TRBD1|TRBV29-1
CSVSSTGWTGELFF
TGCAGCGTTTCTTCGACAGGGTGGACCGGGGAGCTGTTTTTT
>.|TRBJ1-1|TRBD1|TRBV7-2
CASSSGGERAGTEAFF
TGTGCCAGCAGCTCAGGGGGCGAGAGGGCTGGCACTGAAGCTTTCTTT
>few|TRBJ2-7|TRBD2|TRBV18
CASSPSGRDAEQYF
TGTGCCAGCTCACCCTCCGGGAGGGATGCCGAGCAGTACTTC
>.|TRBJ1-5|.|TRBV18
CASSPTGQNQPQHF
TGTGCCAGCTCACCAACGGGACAAAATCAGCCCCAGCATTTT
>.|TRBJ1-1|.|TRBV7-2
CAGSLDGTTEAFF
TGTGCCGGCAGCTTAGATGGTACCACTGAAGCTTTCTTT
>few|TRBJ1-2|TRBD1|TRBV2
CASSFDRGGNRYTF
TGTGCCAGCAGTTTTGACAGGGGCGGAAATCGCTACACCTTC
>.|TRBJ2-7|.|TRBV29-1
CSVGLLYEQYF
TGCAGCGTTGGACTTCTGTACGAGCAGTACTTC
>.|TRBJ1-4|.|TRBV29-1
CSVEVDEKLFF
TGCAGCGTTGAAGTAGATGAAAAACTGTTTTTT
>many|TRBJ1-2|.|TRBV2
CASSELGNYGYTF
TGTGCCAGCAGTGAATTGGGGAACTATGGCTACACCTTC
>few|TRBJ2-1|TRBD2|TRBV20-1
CSALSGRSYNEQFF
TGCAGTGCCCTTAGCGGGAGGTCCTACAATGAGCAGTTCTTC
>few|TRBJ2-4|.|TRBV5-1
CASRGNLAGSKNIQYF
TGCGCCAGCAGGGGGAATTTGGCGGGGTCCAAAAACATTCAGTACTTC
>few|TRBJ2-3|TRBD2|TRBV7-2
CASTLLADTQYF
TGTGCCAGCACCCTACTAGCGGATACGCAGTATTTT
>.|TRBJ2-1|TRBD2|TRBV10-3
CATRAGGGEQFF
TGTGCCACCCGGGCGGGGGGAGGTGAGCAGTTCTTC
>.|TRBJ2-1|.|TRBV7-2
CASNNPGLTDYNEQFF
TGTGCCAGCAACAACCCGGGGCTAACGGACTACAATGAGCAGTTCTTC
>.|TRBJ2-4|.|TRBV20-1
CSARDPGGWDIQYF
TGCAGTGCTAGAGATCCCGGGGGCTGGGACATTCAGTACTTC
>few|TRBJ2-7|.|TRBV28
CASSPRTFSQYF
TGTGCCAGCAGCCCTAGGACGTTCAGCCAGTACTTC
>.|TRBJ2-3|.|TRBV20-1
CSARDPWQGSDTQYF
TGCAGTGCTAGAGATCCCTGGCAGGGTTCAGATACGCAGTATTTT
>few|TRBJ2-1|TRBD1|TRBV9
CASSVGTPGQGGNEQFF
TGTGCCAGCAGCGTAGGAACGCCGGGACAGGGGGGCAATGAGCAGTTCTTC